The entry that follows covers one T cell receptor (beta chain) sequence. This specimen belongs to a study of blood T cell repertoires in COVID-19. Across the study: The United States, Italy and Spain supplied acute and convalescent COVID-19 samples.

The CDR3 length is 17 residues. J gave up 5 bases and V 6 bases, and 15 bases lay outside the gene matches. Germline-derived CDR1 and CDR2 are MDHEN and SYDVKM. Methods used by the authors: Amplified reference gene primers provided the basis for estimating nucleated cell counts. Only in-frame clones appear in the TCRdb table, and some are missing; sequencing was by immunoSEQ multiplex PCR. From that table come the V and J calls and clone size; the DNA was used to work out D and trimming. Here the sample spans 250,000 to 350,000 clones, roughly 80% being singletons. Source material: peripheral blood. This chain uses TRBV28 with TRBJ2-1; 8 bases map to TRBD1. This TCR came from a human donor with COVID-19, enrolled during active disease. The donor label of this sample is uncertain. CDR3 region: CASSSPPDRTGNNEQFF. The DNA of the CDR3 is TGTGCCAGCAGCTCACCCCCGGACCGGACAGGGAACAATGAGCAGTTCTTC.